A selection of T cell receptor beta chains follows, all from one sample in a study of response to subunit inactivated influenza vaccine. TCRdb reprocessed the RT-PCR reads via MiXCR and lists one record per CDR3 protein. The sample has approximately 250,000 distinct CDR3 sequences, 12% seen once. The input for sequencing was non-naive T cells sorted from PBMCs, taken 14 days before vaccination. The receptors here all came from a man aged 45-65 years who received an inactivated influenza vaccine. CDR3s include the opening cysteine and the closing phenylalanine or tryptophan. D genes are given only for firm matches. Only part of the rows carry a size: once, few, many, or a class if the clone is expanded.

V gene	J gene	CDR3 length	D gene	clone size	CDR3 DNA	CDR3 protein
TRBV4-1	TRBJ2-3	15	.	few	TGCGCCAGCAGCCAAGTGGATGGGGGGCGGGGTACGCAGTATTTT	CASSQVDGGRGTQYF
TRBV9	TRBJ2-1	16	TRBD2	few	TGTGCCAGCAGCCCTAGCGGGACTTTCTCCTACAATGAGCAGTTCTTC	CASSPSGTFSYNEQFF
TRBV5-1	TRBJ2-1	16	TRBD2	.	TGCGCCAGCAGCTTGGCCGGAGCGGGGGGAGGGGGTGAGCAGTTCTTC	CASSLAGAGGGGEQFF
TRBV3-1	TRBJ2-5	13	.	.	TGTGCCAGCAGCCCTACTAGGTTGGAGACCCAGTACTTC	CASSPTRLETQYF
TRBV12-3/TRBV12-4	TRBJ2-7	14	TRBD2	few	TGTGCCAGCAGTTATACAGCGGGGGACTACGAGCAGTACTTC	CASSYTAGDYEQYF
TRBV20-1	TRBJ2-7	12	TRBD1	few	TGCAGTGCCCACAGGGGTTTGACGGAGCAGTACTTC	CSAHRGLTEQYF
TRBV6-1	TRBJ2-2	17	.	few	TGTGCCAGCACATGGAAGGTGATTGACCCCCGGGGCGGGGAGCTGTTTTTT	CASTWKVIDPRGGELFF
TRBV2	TRBJ1-6	16	.	.	TGTGCCAGCAGCGCCGGGACCCAAGCGCAGAGTTCACCCCTCCACTTT	CASSAGTQAQSSPLHF
TRBV9	TRBJ2-5	14	.	many	TGTGCCAGCAGCGTAGGGGGAGCCTCCGAGACCCAGTACTTC	CASSVGGASETQYF
TRBV10-3	TRBJ1-2	16	TRBD1	.	TGTGCCATCAGTGAGTCAAAGGGACAGGGAGGCTATGGCTACACCTTC	CAISESKGQGGYGYTF
TRBV20-1	TRBJ2-7	12	.	few	TGCAGTGCTAGTGCGCAAGCCTACGAGCAGTACTTC	CSASAQAYEQYF
TRBV27	TRBJ2-5	15	TRBD1	few	TGTGCCAGCAGTCCTGCCGGGGACAGGAAGGGGACCCAGTACTTC	CASSPAGDRKGTQYF
TRBV6-5	TRBJ1-6	17	.	.	TGTGCCACGAGTTGGCGAGGGCAGGGAGATTATAATTCACCCCTCCACTTT	CATSWRGQGDYNSPLHF
TRBV20-1	TRBJ2-7	13	.	many	TGCAGTGCTATCCGACAGCCTTCCTACGAGCAGTACTTC	CSAIRQPSYEQYF
TRBV11-2	TRBJ2-7	20	TRBD2	many	TGTGCCAGCAGCCTAAAGGTGGCGGGACTAGCGGGGGGGCGGTGGTCCGAGCAGTACTTC	CASSLKVAGLAGGRWSEQYF
TRBV7-2	TRBJ2-7	12	TRBD1	few	TGTGCCAGCAGCTACGGACAGGGGGAGCAGTACTTC	CASSYGQGEQYF
TRBV15	TRBJ2-2	16	TRBD2	.	TGTGCCACCAGCAGAGGGGCGGGAGAGAACACCGGGGAGCTGTTTTTT	CATSRGAGENTGELFF
TRBV7-2	TRBJ2-5	17	TRBD2	many	TGTGCCAGCAGCTACACTTACAGCGGGGGGGGTCAAGAGACCCAGTACTTC	CASSYTYSGGGQETQYF
TRBV5-1	TRBJ2-5	16	TRBD2	.	TGCGCCAGCAGCTTGAGTACGGGAGGGGTGGGAGAGACCCAGTACTTC	CASSLSTGGVGETQYF
TRBV30	TRBJ2-3	14	.	.	TGTGCCTGGAGTGTTGGTGGACTTACAGATACGCAGTATTTT	CAWSVGGLTDTQYF
TRBV20-1	TRBJ2-7	13	TRBD1	.	TGCAGTGCATCGGGACAGGGGGTGTACGAGCAGTACTTC	CSASGQGVYEQYF
TRBV6-5	TRBJ2-7	13	.	few	TGTGCCAGCAGTTACTCCAAATTCTACGAGCAGTACTTC	CASSYSKFYEQYF
TRBV5-1	TRBJ2-1	13	.	many	TGCGCCAGCAGCTTGGCAGGGGACAATGAGCAGTTCTTC	CASSLAGDNEQFF
TRBV7-2	TRBJ1-4	13	.	few	TGTGCCAGCAGCCGGGATCAGGTGGCAAAACTGTTTTTT	CASSRDQVAKLFF
TRBV12-3/TRBV12-4	TRBJ2-3	15	.	few	TGTGCCAGCAGTTTGAGGGACCGTCCCACAGATACGCAGTATTTT	CASSLRDRPTDTQYF
TRBV7-2	TRBJ2-1	16	TRBD2	.	TGTGCCAGCAGCTTATGGCGGGAGGGCCGCTACAATGAGCAGTTCTTC	CASSLWREGRYNEQFF
TRBV6-2/TRBV6-3	TRBJ2-1	13	.	.	TGTGCCAGCAGTTATGGTTGGCGGAATGAGCAGTTCTTC	CASSYGWRNEQFF
TRBV9	TRBJ2-1	15	.	many	TGTGCCAGCAGCTCGGGACACTTGGGGTCCAATGAGCAGTTCTTC	CASSSGHLGSNEQFF
TRBV7-9	TRBJ2-1	15	TRBD1	many	TGTGCCAGCAGCCGAGGACAGGGACTCTACAATGAGCAGTTCTTC	CASSRGQGLYNEQFF
TRBV5-1	TRBJ2-2	16	TRBD2	few	TGCGCCAGCAGCTTGAGGAGCGGGAGCGGTACCGGGGAGCTGTTTTTT	CASSLRSGSGTGELFF
TRBV3-1	TRBJ2-1	15	TRBD1	many	TGTGCCAGCAGCCCTCAGGGGGCAGGGTACAATGAGCAGTTCTTC	CASSPQGAGYNEQFF
TRBV12-3/TRBV12-4	TRBJ1-6	14	TRBD1	many	TGTGCCAGCAGCCCCAGGGGGGGCGATTCACCCCTCCACTTT	CASSPRGGDSPLHF
TRBV5-1	TRBJ2-3	15	.	.	TGCGCCAGCAGCTTGGCAACCAGAGGCACAGATACGCAGTATTTT	CASSLATRGTDTQYF
TRBV29-1	TRBJ2-1	13	.	.	TGCAGCGTCTCCCCCAATTCTTACAATGAGCAGTTCTTC	CSVSPNSYNEQFF
TRBV4-3	TRBJ1-4	16	.	few	TGCGCCAGCAGCCAAGATAGGGGCTCCGAGGGTGAAAAACTGTTTTTT	CASSQDRGSEGEKLFF
TRBV6-2/TRBV6-3	TRBJ2-7	16	TRBD1	.	TGTGCCAGCAGTTACTCATCCGGGACAGGGCGCTACGAGCAGTACTTC	CASSYSSGTGRYEQYF
TRBV20-1	TRBJ2-3	13	.	.	TGCAGTGCCGCAGAAAATTCTTTGGATACGCAGTATTTT	CSAAENSLDTQYF
TRBV19	TRBJ1-6	14	.	few	TGTGCCAGTAGTATCGTCTTATTGGGGTTACCCCTCCACTTT	CASSIVLLGLPLHF
TRBV5-1	TRBJ2-7	15	TRBD1	.	TGCGCCAGCAGGCAGTCAGGGGGTCTCTACGACGAGCAGTACTTC	CASRQSGGLYDEQYF
TRBV11-2	TRBJ2-4	16	.	.	TGTGCCAGCAGCTTCGGACGACATACGGCCAAAAACATTCAGTACTTC	CASSFGRHTAKNIQYF
TRBV6-2/TRBV6-3	TRBJ2-1	14	TRBD2	many	TGTGCCAGCAGACTGACTAGCGGAGGTAATGAGCAGTTCTTC	CASRLTSGGNEQFF
TRBV4-2	TRBJ1-5	15	.	many	TGTGCCAGCAGCCAACTTGGGCAGGGGAATCAGCCCCAGCATTTT	CASSQLGQGNQPQHF
TRBV11-2	TRBJ2-7	15	TRBD2	.	TGTGCCAGCAGCCTCCAAGCGGGATCCTCCTACGAGCAGTACTTC	CASSLQAGSSYEQYF
TRBV20-1	TRBJ2-4	13	TRBD1	.	TGCAGTGCTATACCCGGGACAGGGGTAAGCGTGTACTTC	CSAIPGTGVSVYF
TRBV18	TRBJ2-7	14	.	few	TGTGCCAGCTCACCAGAGGCAGGCCCCTACGAGCAGTACTTC	CASSPEAGPYEQYF
TRBV2	TRBJ1-1	14	.	many	TGTGCCAGCAGTTTTAGCCGGGGGAACACTGAAGCTTTCTTT	CASSFSRGNTEAFF
TRBV5-5	TRBJ2-2	16	TRBD2	many	TGTGCCAGCAGCGTGGGACTAGCGGGAGTCACCGGGGAGCTGTTTTTT	CASSVGLAGVTGELFF
TRBV18	TRBJ2-7	14	TRBD2	few	TGTGCCAGCACGGGACTAGCGCAAGGCTACGAGCAGTACTTC	CASTGLAQGYEQYF
TRBV11-3	TRBJ2-1	13	.	few	TGTGCCAGCAGCTTAACTACCCACTATGAGCAGTTCTTC	CASSLTTHYEQFF
TRBV7-3	TRBJ2-1	18	TRBD2	many	TGTGCCAGCAGCTTAATGAGCCTCAGCGGGAGGGGAAGGAATGAGCAGTTCTTC	CASSLMSLSGRGRNEQFF
TRBV5-1	TRBJ2-7	14	.	.	TGCGCCAGCAGCTCGGGACGGGTAGATGGCGAGCAGTACTTC	CASSSGRVDGEQYF
TRBV2	TRBJ2-2	14	TRBD1	.	TGTGCCAGCATGGACAGGTCGAACACCGGGGAGCTGTTTTTT	CASMDRSNTGELFF
TRBV7-2	TRBJ2-1	13	TRBD2	few	TGTGCCAGCAGCTTAGGACTAGCGGGAGATTTGTTCTTC	CASSLGLAGDLFF